The rows below give T cell receptor beta chains drawn from one sample of a study of cytomegalovirus exposure and HLA in healthy donors. TCRdb's copy holds only in-frame clones and misses some; the assay was immunoSEQ multiplex PCR. In the table there are about 170,000 clones, over 75% of which are singletons. The sequenced sample consisted of PBMCs. The receptors derive from a male donor in good health and CMV-seronegative. The CDR3 runs from the conserved cysteine through the conserved F or W. D genes are given only for firm matches. Clone size, where shown, is once, few, many, or a class for clones that have expanded.

size,V,J,D,DNA,CDR3
.,TRBV18,TRBJ1-3,TRBD1,TGTGCCAGCTCACCGCGTCCCGGGACAGGTCCAGTTTACTCTGGAAACACCATATATTTT,CASSPRPGTGPVYSGNTIYF
few,TRBV6-1,TRBJ1-5,.,TGTGCCAGCAGGAGGACAGATTATAGCAATCAGCCCCAGCATTTT,CASRRTDYSNQPQHF
.,TRBV6-6,TRBJ2-1,TRBD2,TGTGCCAGCCGCAAGCGGGAGTTATCCTACAATGAGCAGTTCTTC,CASRKRELSYNEQFF
few,TRBV5-1,TRBJ1-1,.,TGCGCCAGCAGCTTGTCGGTACAGATGAACACTGAAGCTTTCTTT,CASSLSVQMNTEAFF
.,TRBV7-9,TRBJ1-2,TRBD1,TGTGCCAGCAGCCCTGGGGACAGGGGGCGAAGAGGCTACACCTTC,CASSPGDRGRRGYTF
.,TRBV28,TRBJ1-5,.,TGTGCCAGCAGTGACCTGGGACAAGGACATCAGCCCCAGCATTTT,CASSDLGQGHQPQHF
.,TRBV9,TRBJ2-3,TRBD2,TGTGCCAGCAGCACGAAATACCCCCGTAGCGGGGGCAGCACAGATACGCAGTATTTT,CASSTKYPRSGGSTDTQYF
.,TRBV5-1,TRBJ2-5,.,TGCGCCAGCAGCCTCCGGGGTCGTCAAGAGACCCAGTACTTC,CASSLRGRQETQYF
.,TRBV11-2,TRBJ1-2,TRBD1,TGTGCCAGCAGCGGAGCAGGGGGCGGAGTTCAGAACTATGGCTACACCTTC,CASSGAGGGVQNYGYTF
.,TRBV10-1,TRBJ1-2,.,TGCGCCAGCAGTGAAGGGCAGGGACTTGGCTACACCTTC,CASSEGQGLGYTF
.,TRBV5-1,TRBJ1-1,TRBD1,TGCGCCAGCAGCTTATCAGGGGGGCGGAACACTGAAGCTTTCTTT,CASSLSGGRNTEAFF
.,TRBV6-1,TRBJ1-5,.,TGTGCCAGCAGCGGGGGGCTAGGTCAGCCCCAGCATTTT,CASSGGLGQPQHF
.,TRBV6-4,TRBJ2-3,TRBD2,TGTGCCAGCAGTGACGCTTCGGGGACTACGCCTTATTTT,CASSDASGTTPYF
.,TRBV30,TRBJ2-7,.,TGTGCCTGGAGTGTAGCCGGGAACTTCGGCGAGCAGTACTTC,CAWSVAGNFGEQYF
.,TRBV19,TRBJ1-2,.,TGTGCCAGTAGTAGGGCTGCAGCTGGAAGTAACTATGGCTACACCTTC,CASSRAAAGSNYGYTF
.,TRBV6-6,TRBJ1-1,.,TGTGCCAGCAGAGAGTTTGTCACTGAAGCTTTCTTT,CASREFVTEAFF
.,TRBV15,TRBJ1-3,.,TGTGCCACCAGCGTCGACAGAATCTCTGGAAACACCATATATTTT,CATSVDRISGNTIYF
once,TRBV6-6,TRBJ1-1,.,TGTGCCAGCAGCCTAGAACGACAGGTGAACACTGAAGCTTTCTTT,CASSLERQVNTEAFF
few,TRBV9,TRBJ1-2,.,TGTGCCAGCAGCCCAACGGGGGGAAGGCGAGACGGAGGCTACACCTTC,CASSPTGGRRDGGYTF
.,TRBV10-3,TRBJ2-7,TRBD1,TGTGCCATCAACCCGGGACAGAGCTCCTACGAGCAGTACTTC,CAINPGQSSYEQYF
.,TRBV11-2,TRBJ2-1,.,TGTGCCAGCAGCTTAGGGGTGGGCAAGTACAATGAGCAGTTCTTC,CASSLGVGKYNEQFF
.,TRBV6-5,TRBJ1-1,.,TGTGCCAGCAGTTACTTTGGGGCGAACACTGAAGCTTTCTTT,CASSYFGANTEAFF
.,TRBV10-3,TRBJ1-1,TRBD1,TGTGCCATCAGTGAGTCGGACAGGGGTCGAACTGAAGCTTTCTTT,CAISESDRGRTEAFF
.,TRBV6-1,TRBJ1-3,TRBD1,TGTGCCAGCAGTGATCTCCCGGACAGGGGGTCAGGAAACACCATATATTTT,CASSDLPDRGSGNTIYF
.,TRBV19,TRBJ2-2,.,TGTGCCAGTACCAGCCCCGGGGGGCTCAGAACCGGGGAGCTGTTTTTT,CASTSPGGLRTGELFF
once,TRBV5-4,TRBJ2-1,TRBD2,TGTGCCAGCAGCTCCCCCCCTAGCGGGGGTTACAATGAGCAGTTCTTC,CASSSPPSGGYNEQFF
.,TRBV5-1,TRBJ2-3,.,TGCGCCAGCAGCGAGGAAATGGCAGATACGCAGTATTTT,CASSEEMADTQYF
.,TRBV11-2,TRBJ1-1,TRBD1,TGTGCCAGCAGCCTGAGGGACAGGGGAACTGAAGCTTTCTTT,CASSLRDRGTEAFF
.,TRBV25-1,TRBJ2-2,.,TGTGCCAGCAGTGAATCCGTTTACGGGGAGCTGTTTTTT,CASSESVYGELFF
.,TRBV6-5,TRBJ1-2,.,TGTGCCAGCAGTCGACAGAAAAACTATGGCTACACCTTC,CASSRQKNYGYTF
.,TRBV4-1,TRBJ1-1,.,TGCGCCAGCAGCCCCCTAGCAGCCCTAGGGACTGAAGCTTTCTTT,CASSPLAALGTEAFF
.,TRBV6-1,TRBJ1-5,.,TGTGCCAGTTCCAGTCAGGGGAGCAATCAGCCCCAGCATTTT,CASSSQGSNQPQHF
.,TRBV5-1,TRBJ2-1,TRBD2,TGCGCCAGCAGCTCCCCCCGCCTTAGCGGGGGGGCCGACGAGCAGTTCTTC,CASSSPRLSGGADEQFF
once,TRBV7-9,TRBJ1-6,.,TGTGCCAGCAGCTTAAGGACTGCTGATAATTCACCCCTCCACTTT,CASSLRTADNSPLHF
.,TRBV5-1,TRBJ1-3,TRBD1,TGCGCCAGCAGCGACCGTCCCTCCAACAGGGGGGGAAATAGAAACACCATATATTTT,CASSDRPSNRGGNRNTIYF
.,TRBV6-5,TRBJ1-3,.,TGTGCCAGCAGGTTCGACAGAACTGGAAACACCATATATTTT,CASRFDRTGNTIYF
.,TRBV7-2,TRBJ2-1,.,TGTGCCAGCAGCTTAAACAGGGGGGGCAATGAGCAGTTCTTC,CASSLNRGGNEQFF
few,TRBV6-1,TRBJ1-2,.,TGTGCCGGGCAAGGGGGGGACACAGCTAACTATGGCTACACCTTC,CAGQGGDTANYGYTF
.,TRBV5-6,TRBJ1-4,.,TGTGCCAGCAGCTTGGGGGTGGGGACTTTTGAAAAACTGTTTTTT,CASSLGVGTFEKLFF
.,TRBV6-5,TRBJ1-6,.,TGTGCCAGCAGTTCCTCAACACAGAATAATTCACCCCTCCACTTT,CASSSSTQNNSPLHF
.,TRBV5-4,TRBJ2-3,TRBD2,TGTGCCGTTGGTAGCGGGGGGACTAAAGTTGCAGATACGCAGTATTTT,CAVGSGGTKVADTQYF
.,TRBV2,TRBJ2-5,.,TGTGCCAGCAGGGCGAGGGTGTTGGAGACCCAGTACTTC,CASRARVLETQYF
few,TRBV4-2,TRBJ1-3,.,TGTGCCAGCAGCCAAGATTTTCAGGCCTTCTCTGGAAACACCATATATTTT,CASSQDFQAFSGNTIYF
.,TRBV7-2,TRBJ2-7,.,TGTGCCAGCAGCTTGTTCGGGGACACAACCTCCTACGAGCAGTACTTC,CASSLFGDTTSYEQYF
.,TRBV10-1,TRBJ2-6,.,TGCGCCAGCAGTGGGGGGGGCGCTGGGGCCAACGTCCTGACTTTC,CASSGGGAGANVLTF
.,TRBV30,TRBJ1-1,.,TGTGCCTGGAGTAGAGGCGTACGGACTGAAGCTTTCTTT,CAWSRGVRTEAFF
.,TRBV4-1,TRBJ2-6,.,TGCGCCAGCAGCCAAGATTCCCACTCTGGGGCCAACGTCCTGACTTTC,CASSQDSHSGANVLTF
.,TRBV29-1,TRBJ1-5,.,TGCAGCGTTGGGGCAAGAGATCAGCCCCAGCATTTT,CSVGARDQPQHF
.,TRBV5-4,TRBJ2-1,.,TGTGCCAGCAGGGGGGACACCTACAATGAGCAGTTCTTC,CASRGDTYNEQFF
.,TRBV5-4,TRBJ2-1,.,TGTGCCAGCAGCTTGGAGTCCAGGAACCCCTACAATGAGCAGTTCTTC,CASSLESRNPYNEQFF
.,TRBV29-1,TRBJ2-5,TRBD2,TGCAGCGCTGCGGGCGGGGGGGCAGGAGAGACCCAGTACTTC,CSAAGGGAGETQYF
.,TRBV29-1,TRBJ2-5,.,TGCAGCGTTGCGAGGGTTAAAGAGACCCAGTACTTC,CSVARVKETQYF
.,TRBV10-3,TRBJ1-1,.,TGTGCCATCAGTGAGTCCACTTCGTCGGATAGGGGAAGAACTGAAGCTTTCTTT,CAISESTSSDRGRTEAFF
.,TRBV19,TRBJ2-2,.,TGTGCCAGTAGTTATCCAGCAGGTCCCAGCAACACCGGGGAGCTGTTTTTT,CASSYPAGPSNTGELFF
.,TRBV30,TRBJ1-1,.,TGTGCCTGGAGGCCATGGCGGTATGAAGCTTTCTTT,CAWRPWRYEAFF
.,TRBV18,TRBJ2-7,TRBD1,TGTGCCAGCTCACCCCAACGTGGACAGGACGGCTACGAGCAGTACTTC,CASSPQRGQDGYEQYF